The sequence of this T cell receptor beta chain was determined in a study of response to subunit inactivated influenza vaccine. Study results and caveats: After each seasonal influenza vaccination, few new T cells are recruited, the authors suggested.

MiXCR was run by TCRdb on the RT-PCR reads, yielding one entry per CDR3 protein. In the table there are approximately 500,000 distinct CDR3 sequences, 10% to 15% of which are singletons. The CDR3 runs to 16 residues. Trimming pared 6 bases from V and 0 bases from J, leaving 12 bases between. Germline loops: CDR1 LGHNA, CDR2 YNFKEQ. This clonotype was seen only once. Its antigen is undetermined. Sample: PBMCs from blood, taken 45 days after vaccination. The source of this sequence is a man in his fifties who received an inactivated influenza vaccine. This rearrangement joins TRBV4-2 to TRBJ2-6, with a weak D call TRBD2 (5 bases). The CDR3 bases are TGTGCCAGCAGGCCAACTAGTATCTCTGGGGCCAACGTCCTGACTTTC. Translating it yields CASRPTSISGANVLTF.